This TCR beta chain was sequenced for a study of blood T cell repertoires in COVID-19. Study-wide background: The United States, Italy and Spain supplied acute and convalescent COVID-19 samples.

The trim removed 6 bases at V and 2 bases at J, leaving 8 bases unmatched. Per the germline V gene, CDR1 is SGHTA and CDR2 is FQGNSA. This CDR3 spans 16 amino acids. Repertoires were generated with immunoSEQ multiplex PCR, while TCRdb's copy carries only in-frame clones and drops some. The repertoire has approximately 76,000 clones, roughly 85% of them found once; the top ten carry around 32%. This TCR was sampled from a woman of 80 years or more with active or convalescent COVID-19. The chain carries TRBV7-2 and TRBJ2-3; 10 bases align to TRBD2. The sequencing input was peripheral blood. CDR3 residues: CASRYLGLAVTDTQYF. CDR3 bases: TGTGCCAGCAGATACTTAGGACTAGCGGTCACAGATACGCAGTATTTT. Together with reference TRBV7-2 and TRBJ2-3, the CDR3 gives the full variable domain: GAGVSQSPSNKVTEKGKDVELRCDPISGHTALYWYRQSLGQGLEFLIYFQGNSAPDKSGLPSDRFSAERTGGSVSTLTIQRTQQEDSAVYLCASRYLGLAVTDTQYFGPGTRLTVL.